The clone carrying this T cell receptor beta chain was observed a few times. The entry originates in a study of patients and donors after allogeneic stem cell transplantation. TCRdb re-called the RT-PCR reads through MiXCR, storing one row per CDR3 protein. The sample holds about 160,000 distinct CDR3 sequences, approximately 22% seen once. CDR1 SGHRS and CDR2 YFSETQ come from the germline V gene. J lost 10 bases, V lost 3 bases, and 4 bases had no gene match. The CDR3 contains 14 residues. Sequencing was done on a sample of blood, either unsorted or a sorted T cell fraction (not recorded which). The TCR was taken from a human donor who was either an allogeneic HSCT recipient or a stem cell or donor lymphocyte infusion donor (not recorded which). It is not recorded whose cells these are; they may come from a transplant donor. The genes are TRBV5-1 and TRBJ1-6, with 10 bases that match TRBD1. CDR3 sequence: CASSSGTGVSPLHF. The CDR3 region has the DNA TGCGCCAGCAGCTCCGGGACAGGGGTATCACCCCTCCACTTT.